A selection of T cell receptor beta chains follows, all from one sample in a study of cytomegalovirus exposure and HLA in healthy donors. Sequencing used immunoSEQ multiplex PCR; TCRdb keeps in-frame clones, though not all of them. This table holds about 69,000 clones, roughly 68% found once. The sample consisted of PBMCs. The receptors come from a woman aged 55 to 70 in good health and CMV-seropositive. CDR3s include the opening cysteine and the closing phenylalanine or tryptophan.

v_call	j_call	cdr3_aa
TRBV5-1	TRBJ2-1	CASSFQGGSYNEQFF
TRBV5-1	TRBJ1-2	CASSLSRDRASNYGYTF
TRBV30	TRBJ2-5	CAWSVSAGGETQYF
TRBV10-1	TRBJ1-1	CASGMRAGEAFF
TRBV29-1	TRBJ1-2	CSVPDYGYTF
TRBV19	TRBJ1-4	CASSPGQGAKVFF
TRBV27	TRBJ1-1	CASSLSRGTEAFF
TRBV5-1	TRBJ2-3	CASSLGGTGGSDTQYF
TRBV7-9	TRBJ2-2	CASSPGQNTGELFF
TRBV10-2	TRBJ2-7	CASSSTEEQYF
TRBV4-1	TRBJ1-6	CASSQDPGGWSPLHF
TRBV10-3	TRBJ2-3	CAISPGLTDTQYF
TRBV19	TRBJ1-4	CASTPPGQGSEKLFF
TRBV11-2	TRBJ1-1	CASSGYRGLRTEAFF
TRBV19	TRBJ1-5	CASSSRQGHQPQHF
TRBV19	TRBJ2-3	CASSIEGTGNADTQYF
TRBV10-1	TRBJ2-5	CASSGGLAGGKETQYF
TRBV6-5	TRBJ2-7	CASSYSDSGLYEQYF
TRBV5-4	TRBJ2-1	CASSLFGGYNEQFF
TRBV6-5	TRBJ1-6	CASKSRTAYSPLHF
TRBV10-3	TRBJ2-2	CAINTGTLNTGELFF
TRBV7-9	TRBJ2-1	CASSVERGLGNEQFF
TRBV9	TRBJ1-1	CASSLMTGVGAEAFF
TRBV5-4	TRBJ1-1	CASSPGGGGMNTEAFF
TRBV30	TRBJ1-6	CAWIRKGTGSFNSPLHF
TRBV5-1	TRBJ2-7	CASSTPGLAGLQYF
TRBV10-3	TRBJ2-1	CAIRATSGGAENEQFF
TRBV10-3	TRBJ2-1	CAISVTGTGSKNEQFF
TRBV5-1	TRBJ1-2	CASSLEEGNYGYTF
TRBV5-1	TRBJ1-3	CASSRGGAGNTIYF
TRBV6-1	TRBJ2-1	CASSERRGGGLDEQFF
TRBV13	TRBJ2-5	CASSSRLAGRLETQYF
TRBV7-9	TRBJ2-7	CASSSLTGTGGFGEQYF
TRBV5-1	TRBJ2-5	CASSLERPGAQYF
TRBV6-5	TRBJ1-1	CASSYSGDINTEAFF
TRBV10-3	TRBJ1-5	CAINRGSNQPQHF
TRBV9	TRBJ2-1	CASTPVLADNEQFF
TRBV5-1	TRBJ2-1	CASSLVGTSVDEQFF
TRBV12-5	TRBJ1-1	CASGLRGLRDEAFF
TRBV18	TRBJ2-7	CASSPLAGVEQYF
TRBV10-3	TRBJ2-3	CAISETSYYTQYF
TRBV11-2	TRBJ2-1	CASSEGTGPLSTDNEQFF
TRBV6-5	TRBJ1-6	CASSYKAPSNSPLHF
TRBV14	TRBJ2-1	CASSPTQPGGLGEQFF
TRBV6-6	TRBJ1-3	CASSTGGSSGNTIYF
TRBV30	TRBJ1-2	CAWRRRQGPINYGYTF
TRBV7-9	TRBJ1-2	CASSVDGDSF
TRBV30	TRBJ1-3	CAWSVRGSGNTIYF
TRBV4-2	TRBJ2-3	CASSQDLAGGPGTDTQYF